This T cell receptor (beta chain) was profiled in a study of blood T cell repertoires in COVID-19. This CDR3 contains 12 residues. Trimming took 8 bases from V and 4 from J, leaving 6 bases between them. Sequenced by immunoSEQ multiplex PCR; TCRdb stores in-frame clones only, minus some. Among 160,000 or so clones, roughly four fifths were seen once, and the ten largest hold about 1.5%. This sequence originates from a human donor in a cohort sampled during active COVID-19. The specimen was peripheral blood. The rearrangement links TRBV12-3 or TRBV12-4 to TRBJ2-6, with D hard to call. The CDR3 here is CASLGGANVLTF. CDR3 DNA sequence: TGTGCCAGCTTGGGCGGGGCCAACGTCCTGACTTTC.